This T cell receptor beta chain was recorded in a study of cytomegalovirus exposure and HLA in healthy donors. Study-wide results and caveats: Researchers reported in a later analysis that a missense DCLRE1C variant was tied to TCR beta V- and J-gene trimming. The authors reported that TCR beta sequences could predict HLA-A and HLA-B alleles. These predictions were accurate for most subjects in the first cohort. Clonal expansion, a later analysis showed, was greater in HLA-associated TCR beta chains than in equally common others.

There are 16 residues in the CDR3. The V gene's germline CDR1 is MNHEY and CDR2 SVGAGI. The ends were cut back, 0 bases at V and 1 base at J, with 7 bases in the middle. The PCR had 60 Vbeta and 13 Jbeta primers. Data came from immunoSEQ multiplex PCR; TCRdb stores just in-frame clones and leaves some out. The sample holds about 89,000 clones, more than 75% seen once. This clone was found a few times. Its antigen is unknown. The TCR comes from a man aged 25-45 years in good health and CMV-seropositive. V usage is TRBV6-5 and J usage is TRBJ1-6; weak D call: TRBD1 (5 bases). What was sequenced was PBMCs. The CDR3 DNA is TGTGCCAGCAGTTACTCGGGGGGTTCCTATAATTCACCCCTCCACTTT. Translated: CASSYSGGSYNSPLHF.